This T cell receptor beta chain came from a study of beta chain features in type 1 diabetes. Whole-study findings and limits: It was not settled here whether HLA type affects TCRB rearrangement. Naive, central memory and regulatory TCRB repertoires appeared more similar among patients than healthy donors.

Expressed TCRB transcripts were sequenced, since all the RNA that had been isolated was reverse transcribed. This table comes from immunoSEQ multiplex PCR, and its TCRdb copy is limited to in-frame clones, with some not included. The sample comprises roughly 240,000 clones, 68% of which are singletons, and approximately 0.053% rests with the top ten. Worth noting for this clone: The antigen remains unidentified.

The V gene's germline CDR1 is SQVTM and CDR2 ANQGSEA. This CDR3 comprises 12 residues. Trimming took off 6 bases at V and 4 bases at J, with 10 bases between the two ends. Sequenced input: naive CD4+ T cells from blood. This clonotype was obtained from a man younger than 45 in good health. V usage is TRBV29-1 and J usage is TRBJ2-1; D is perhaps TRBD2 (6 bases). CDR3 region: CSVDREYNEQFF. The CDR3 nucleotides read TGCAGCGTCGACCGGGAGTACAATGAGCAGTTCTTC.